A selection of T cell receptor beta chains follows, all from one sample in a study of cytomegalovirus exposure and HLA in healthy donors. Only in-frame clones appear in the TCRdb table, and some are missing; sequencing was by immunoSEQ multiplex PCR. The repertoire holds 210,000 or so clones, with about 80% as singletons. The sample consisted of PBMCs. The receptors were sampled from a middle-aged woman in good health and CMV-seronegative. The CDR3 runs from the conserved cysteine through the conserved F or W. D genes are given only for firm matches. Some rows have no size entry. The others give once, few or many, or a class for an expanded clone.

V gene: TRBV21-1; D gene: NA; clone size: NA; J gene: TRBJ1-2; CDR3 protein: CASSNLRSFRTGWCGYTF; CDR3 DNA: TGTGCCAGCAGCAATTTGAGATCGTTTAGGACAGGGTGGTGTGGCTACACCTTC
V gene: TRBV7-2; D gene: NA; clone size: NA; J gene: TRBJ2-1; CDR3 protein: CASSSPSSQDSEQFF; CDR3 DNA: TGTGCCAGCAGCTCCCCCTCCTCTCAAGACAGTGAGCAGTTCTTC
V gene: TRBV9; D gene: NA; clone size: NA; J gene: TRBJ1-2; CDR3 protein: CASSDAGHYGYTF; CDR3 DNA: TGTGCCAGCAGCGACGCTGGCCACTATGGCTACACCTTC
V gene: TRBV4-3; D gene: NA; clone size: NA; J gene: TRBJ1-1; CDR3 protein: CASSQDRGGTEAFF; CDR3 DNA: TGCGCCAGCAGCCAAGATCGTGGAGGTACTGAAGCTTTCTTT
V gene: TRBV4-2; D gene: NA; clone size: few; J gene: TRBJ1-3; CDR3 protein: CASSQDVVGNTIYF; CDR3 DNA: TGTGCCAGCAGCCAAGACGTTGTGGGAAACACCATATATTTT
V gene: TRBV18; D gene: NA; clone size: NA; J gene: TRBJ2-7; CDR3 protein: CASSRGDRSYEQYF; CDR3 DNA: TGTGCCAGCTCACGGGGGGACCGTTCCTACGAGCAGTACTTC
V gene: TRBV11-3; D gene: TRBD2; clone size: NA; J gene: TRBJ2-7; CDR3 protein: CASSPGASGGAGEQYF; CDR3 DNA: TGTGCCAGCAGCCCAGGGGCTAGCGGGGGGGCCGGGGAGCAGTACTTC
V gene: TRBV15; D gene: NA; clone size: NA; J gene: TRBJ1-1; CDR3 protein: CATSRDAGPGGNTEAFF; CDR3 DNA: TGTGCCACCAGCAGAGATGCAGGGCCGGGAGGGAACACTGAAGCTTTCTTT
V gene: TRBV7-3; D gene: NA; clone size: few; J gene: TRBJ2-7; CDR3 protein: CASSLRRGYEQYF; CDR3 DNA: TGTGCCAGCAGCTTAAGAAGGGGCTACGAGCAGTACTTC
V gene: TRBV5-4; D gene: TRBD1; clone size: NA; J gene: TRBJ2-2; CDR3 protein: CASSTPGQGLTGELFF; CDR3 DNA: TGTGCCAGCAGCACCCCGGGACAGGGACTCACCGGGGAGCTGTTTTTT
V gene: TRBV7-3; D gene: NA; clone size: NA; J gene: TRBJ2-2; CDR3 protein: CASSNPLGGGGLNTGELFF; CDR3 DNA: TGTGCCAGCAGCAATCCCCTAGGTGGGGGGGGCCTGAACACCGGGGAGCTGTTTTTT
V gene: TRBV4-2; D gene: TRBD1; clone size: NA; J gene: TRBJ2-5; CDR3 protein: CASSQEAAPGGPLGTQYF; CDR3 DNA: TGTGCCAGCAGCCAAGAAGCCGCTCCAGGGGGCCCTTTGGGGACCCAGTACTTC
V gene: TRBV6-5; D gene: NA; clone size: NA; J gene: TRBJ2-5; CDR3 protein: CASMASAQETQYF; CDR3 DNA: TGTGCCAGCATGGCTAGCGCTCAAGAGACCCAGTACTTC
V gene: TRBV28; D gene: TRBD1; clone size: NA; J gene: TRBJ2-6; CDR3 protein: CASSPQGILSGANVLTF; CDR3 DNA: TGTGCCAGCAGTCCACAGGGGATCCTCTCTGGGGCCAACGTCCTGACTTTC
V gene: TRBV7-9; D gene: NA; clone size: NA; J gene: TRBJ2-5; CDR3 protein: CASSLDTGRQETQYF; CDR3 DNA: TGTGCCAGCAGCTTAGATACAGGGCGACAAGAGACCCAGTACTTC
V gene: TRBV9; D gene: NA; clone size: NA; J gene: TRBJ1-2; CDR3 protein: CASSVAGANYGYTF; CDR3 DNA: TGTGCCAGCAGCGTAGCCGGAGCTAACTATGGCTACACCTTC
V gene: TRBV29-1; D gene: NA; clone size: NA; J gene: TRBJ2-1; CDR3 protein: CSVEVLNGQFF; CDR3 DNA: TGCAGCGTTGAAGTTCTAAATGGGCAGTTCTTC
V gene: TRBV2; D gene: TRBD1; clone size: few; J gene: TRBJ1-4; CDR3 protein: CASRGANRGRGEKLFF; CDR3 DNA: TGTGCCAGCAGAGGGGCAAACAGGGGCAGGGGTGAAAAACTGTTTTTT
V gene: TRBV11-2; D gene: NA; clone size: once; J gene: TRBJ2-5; CDR3 protein: CASSQTGPGLFQETQYF; CDR3 DNA: TGTGCCAGCAGCCAAACAGGGCCGGGGCTCTTCCAAGAGACCCAGTACTTC
V gene: TRBV6-5; D gene: NA; clone size: NA; J gene: TRBJ2-5; CDR3 protein: CASSSLGLLGTQYF; CDR3 DNA: TGTGCCAGCAGTTCCCTCGGACTCCTAGGGACCCAGTACTTC
V gene: TRBV4-3; D gene: NA; clone size: NA; J gene: TRBJ1-2; CDR3 protein: CASSQDRQGPNYGYTF; CDR3 DNA: TGCGCCAGCAGCCAAGATCGGCAGGGCCCTAACTATGGCTACACCTTC
V gene: TRBV12-5; D gene: TRBD1; clone size: NA; J gene: TRBJ1-5; CDR3 protein: CASARQGGSSQPQHF; CDR3 DNA: TGTGCTAGTGCGCGTCAGGGGGGATCAAGTCAGCCCCAGCATTTT
V gene: TRBV15; D gene: NA; clone size: NA; J gene: TRBJ2-3; CDR3 protein: CATSRVVGTGTTDTQYF; CDR3 DNA: TGTGCCACCAGCAGAGTAGTGGGAACAGGGACCACAGATACGCAGTATTTT
V gene: TRBV11-2; D gene: NA; clone size: NA; J gene: TRBJ1-3; CDR3 protein: CASSLVETTGNTIYF; CDR3 DNA: TGTGCCAGCAGCTTAGTCGAGACAACCGGAAACACCATATATTTT
V gene: TRBV5-6; D gene: TRBD1; clone size: NA; J gene: TRBJ2-4; CDR3 protein: CASSLQGSGNIQYF; CDR3 DNA: TGTGCCAGCAGCTTACAGGGGTCGGGAAACATTCAGTACTTC
V gene: TRBV6-1; D gene: NA; clone size: NA; J gene: TRBJ1-5; CDR3 protein: CAATYNQPQHF; CDR3 DNA: TGTGCCGCCACCTACAATCAGCCCCAGCATTTT
V gene: TRBV7-9; D gene: TRBD2; clone size: NA; J gene: TRBJ2-3; CDR3 protein: CASSLVGQRWTSDTQYF; CDR3 DNA: TGTGCCAGCAGCTTAGTAGGGCAGAGGTGGACTAGCGATACGCAGTATTTT
V gene: TRBV28; D gene: NA; clone size: few; J gene: TRBJ2-3; CDR3 protein: CASEPLTSTDTQYF; CDR3 DNA: TGTGCCAGCGAGCCGTTGACTAGCACAGATACGCAGTATTTT
V gene: TRBV5-1; D gene: TRBD2; clone size: NA; J gene: TRBJ2-5; CDR3 protein: CASSPSDSGVPRGDQYF; CDR3 DNA: TGCGCCAGCAGCCCTTCTGATAGCGGGGTACCACGGGGGGACCAGTACTTC
V gene: TRBV4-2; D gene: NA; clone size: NA; J gene: TRBJ1-5; CDR3 protein: CASSQAQSGQWNQPQHF; CDR3 DNA: TGTGCCAGCAGCCAAGCACAGTCCGGACAATGGAATCAGCCCCAGCATTTT
V gene: TRBV7-8; D gene: NA; clone size: NA; J gene: TRBJ2-1; CDR3 protein: CASSPGGSRLHEQFF; CDR3 DNA: TGTGCCAGCAGCCCTGGCGGCAGTCGCTTGCATGAGCAGTTCTTC
V gene: TRBV11-3; D gene: NA; clone size: NA; J gene: TRBJ2-7; CDR3 protein: CASSLLRGGSYEQYF; CDR3 DNA: TGTGCCAGCAGCTTGTTACGTGGAGGGTCCTACGAGCAGTACTTC
V gene: TRBV2; D gene: NA; clone size: NA; J gene: TRBJ1-4; CDR3 protein: CAGEGTEEKLFF; CDR3 DNA: TGTGCCGGAGAGGGAACGGAAGAAAAACTGTTTTTT
V gene: TRBV7-9; D gene: NA; clone size: NA; J gene: TRBJ1-3; CDR3 protein: CASSPGAGAGNTIYF; CDR3 DNA: TGTGCCAGCAGCCCTGGAGCGGGTGCTGGAAACACCATATATTTT
V gene: TRBV5-1; D gene: TRBD1; clone size: NA; J gene: TRBJ2-2; CDR3 protein: CASNEGASNTGELFF; CDR3 DNA: TGCGCCAGCAACGAGGGGGCATCGAACACCGGGGAGCTGTTTTTT
V gene: TRBV2; D gene: TRBD1; clone size: NA; J gene: TRBJ2-3; CDR3 protein: CASKKPGTGGIYDTQYF; CDR3 DNA: TGTGCCAGCAAAAAGCCGGGGACAGGGGGTATATATGATACGCAGTATTTT
V gene: TRBV9; D gene: NA; clone size: NA; J gene: TRBJ1-1; CDR3 protein: CASSVAGGLSEAFF; CDR3 DNA: TGTGCCAGCAGCGTAGCGGGAGGGTTAAGCGAAGCTTTCTTT
V gene: TRBV28; D gene: NA; clone size: NA; J gene: TRBJ2-7; CDR3 protein: CASSTGFYEQYF; CDR3 DNA: TGTGCCAGCAGCACAGGGTTCTACGAGCAGTACTTC
V gene: TRBV19; D gene: NA; clone size: NA; J gene: TRBJ1-5; CDR3 protein: CASSTVAYQPQHF; CDR3 DNA: TGTGCCAGTAGTACAGTGGCTTATCAGCCCCAGCATTTT
V gene: TRBV5-4; D gene: NA; clone size: few; J gene: TRBJ2-7; CDR3 protein: CASSLGLRGAFSYEQYF; CDR3 DNA: TGTGCCAGCAGCTTGGGGCTTCGGGGGGCCTTCTCCTACGAGCAGTACTTC
V gene: TRBV10-3; D gene: TRBD1; clone size: NA; J gene: TRBJ1-2; CDR3 protein: CAISAQGADGYTF; CDR3 DNA: TGTGCCATCAGTGCACAGGGGGCTGATGGCTACACCTTC